These 20 T cell receptor beta chains were sequenced from one sample in a study of T cell clusters in autoimmune cytopenias. Each sample's input was 250 ng genomic DNA, some 34,000 genome equivalents. Multiplex touch-down PCR amplified TRB using TRB-A and TRB-B pools in one tube. Following a re-call of the multiplex PCR reads, TCRdb has one entry per CDR3 protein and lacks DNA. Here the sample table reports about 11,000 distinct CDR3 sequences. The same sample was also studied in work on T cell repertoires in aging, cancer and after chemotherapy.

The sequencing input was peripheral blood. The source of these receptors is a human donor in good health.

The rearrangement uses TRBV6-1 and TRBJ2-5; lacking DNA, the TRBD1 call made by TCRdb goes unchecked. This CDR3 spans 13 amino acids. Germline V gene lookup returns CDR1 MNHNS and CDR2 SASEGT. Here the CDR3 reads CASSRQHQETQYF.

In terms of frequency, this clonotype is medium-sized. The chain is built from TRBV19 and TRBJ2-1; the TCRdb D gene call, TRBD1, has no DNA to confirm it. Per the germline V gene, CDR1 is LNHDA and CDR2 is SQIVND (reference sequence). This CDR3 contains 14 residues. This chain's CDR3 is CASSMGDRGNEQFF. Full variable domain (remainder filled in from reference TRBV19 and TRBJ2-1): DGGITQSPKYLFRKEGQNVTLSCEQNLNHDAMYWYRQDPGQGLRLIYYSQIVNDFQKGDIAEGYSVSREKKESFPLTVTSAQKNPTAFYLCASSMGDRGNEQFFGPGTRLTVL.

This clonotype is classed as medium-sized (0.01 to 0.1%) by frequency. The chain's CDR3 is CSVKQVGPQETQYF. The chain employs TRBV29-1 and TRBJ2-5; TCRdb indicates TRBD2, and absent DNA this call remains unverified. CDR1 and CDR2 from the germline V gene are SQVTM and ANQGSEA. The CDR3 spans 14 residues.

The rearrangement uses TRBV6-2 or TRBV6-3 and TRBJ2-7; the TCRdb call, TRBD2, lacks DNA for checking. The germline gives CDR1 MNHEY, CDR2 SVGEGT. The CDR3 sequence is 14 residues long. The CDR3 sequence is CASSLLAGGYEQYF.

The V call is TRBV27, the J call TRBJ1-4; no DNA is available, so the TRBD1 call from TCRdb remains unchecked. CDR1 is MNHEY and CDR2 is SMNVEV in the germline V gene (reference sequence). This CDR3 has 17 residues. The CDR3 is CASSPLQGRATNEKLFF.

This chain connects TRBV20-1 to TRBJ2-3; checking the TCRdb D call of TRBD1 is not possible without DNA. CDR3 size: 13 residues. Germline V gene data show CDR1 as DFQATT and CDR2 as SNEGSKA (reference sequence). CDR3 amino acids: CSALFIGADTQYF.

Its frequency marks this clonotype as medium-sized (0.01 to 0.1%). This sequence joins TRBV18 and TRBJ1-4. This CDR3 has 13 residues. Germline V gene lookup returns CDR1 KGHSH and CDR2 LQKENI. CDR3 sequence: CASSLDSNEKLFF.

The chain has TRBV6-5 and TRBJ2-1; there is no DNA to check the TCRdb D call of TRBD1. This CDR3 is 23 amino acids long. The germline gives CDR1 MNHEY, CDR2 SVGAGI. The CDR3 here is CASSLGPGWFAREPFSSYNEQFF.

The genes are TRBV19 and TRBJ1-2. The CDR3 covers 13 residues. The germline V gene encodes CDR1 LNHDA and CDR2 SQIVND (reference sequence). The CDR3 loop is CASSSGPNYGYTF.

This clonotype is medium-sized by frequency. This rearrangement joins TRBV6-5 to TRBJ1-6. Germline V gives CDR1 MNHEY, CDR2 SVGAGI. CDR3 length: 16 residues. CDR3 in amino acids: CASSYSGFERESPLHF.

The chain joins TRBV6-4 to TRBJ2-1; TCRdb picks TRBD2, but there is no DNA to check that call. CDR1 is MRHNA, CDR2 SNTAGT, per germline. CDR3 length: 14 amino acids. Here the CDR3 reads CASSEGVENNEQFF.

The chain employs TRBV20-1 and TRBJ1-6. The CDR3 runs to 12 residues. In germline, CDR1 is DFQATT, CDR2 SNEGSKA (reference sequence). CDR3 protein: CSARRNNSPLHF.

This chain uses TRBV20-1 with TRBJ1-1. This CDR3 is 13 amino acids long. Germline loops: CDR1 DFQATT, CDR2 SNEGSKA (reference sequence). This chain's CDR3 is CSAVSGFNTEAFF.

V usage is TRBV20-1 and J usage is TRBJ1-1; TCRdb's D call of TRBD1 is untestable without DNA. Germline loops: CDR1 DFQATT, CDR2 SNEGSKA (reference sequence). This CDR3 is 13 amino acids long. This CDR3 is CSARNAWGAGAFF.

The chain employs TRBV18 and TRBJ2-7; TCRdb reports TRBD1, a call that lacks DNA to check it against. The germline V gene encodes CDR1 KGHSH and CDR2 LQKENI. The CDR3 has 16 amino acids. The chain's CDR3 is CASSPRPGTGYYEQYF.

By frequency, this clonotype is medium-sized. This chain links TRBV18 with TRBJ2-3; the D call of TRBD2 rests on TCRdb alone, since no DNA is present to check it. The germline CDR1 and CDR2 sequences are KGHSH and LQKENI. The CDR3 runs 16 residues. The CDR3 is CASSPQSSGGTDTQYF.

The chain links TRBV6-1 to TRBJ1-1; TCRdb's D call, TRBD1, is unchecked because there is no DNA. Germline CDR1 MNHNS, CDR2 SASEGT. The CDR3 has 14 residues. The CDR3 protein is CASSVNRPGTEAFF.

This chain joins TRBV5-1 and TRBJ2-5. Per germline, CDR1 SGHRS and CDR2 YFSETQ. CDR3 length: 13 residues. The CDR3 spells CASSLGRQETQYF.

J is TRBJ2-3 and V is TRBV12-3 or TRBV12-4; the D call from TCRdb, TRBD1, cannot be confirmed without DNA. CDR3 size: 15 residues. CDR3 in amino acids: CASSLAGGFTDTQYF.

The chain carries TRBV20-1 and TRBJ2-7; TCRdb reports TRBD1, a call that lacks DNA to check it against. The CDR3 extends over 15 amino acids. Looked up from germline, CDR1 is DFQATT and CDR2 is SNEGSKA (reference sequence). CDR3 amino acids: CSASPRQPFSYEQYF.